The 3 T cell receptor beta chains listed next were all sequenced from one sample in a study of T cell repertoires in cytomegalovirus infection. A single record per CDR3 protein comes from TCRdb applying MiXCR to the reads. The table includes 300,000 to 400,000 distinct CDR3 sequences, about a sixth detected once. The sequencing sample was made of PBMCs. The source is a human donor in good health (CMV status not recorded). Some clones in this sample may be carry-over from other donors' samples.

There are many counts of this clonotype. The rearrangement links TRBV7-9 to TRBJ2-5; weak D call: TRBD1 (6 bases). The CDR3 extends over 13 amino acids. Germline V lookup: CDR1 SEHNR, CDR2 FQNEAQ (reference sequence). The ends were cut back, 1 base at V and 3 bases at J, with 6 bases in the middle. This chain's CDR3 is CASSLGTEETQYF. The CDR3 nucleotides read TGTGCCAGCAGCTTAGGGACAGAAGAGACCCAGTACTTC.

In this sample, this clonotype turned up many times. V gene TRBV11-2 combines with J gene TRBJ1-1; D may be TRBD1 (5 bases). CDR3 length equals 15 residues. Trimming took off 4 bases at V and 1 base at J, with 13 bases between the two ends. The germline V gene encodes CDR1 SGHAT and CDR2 FQNNGV. CDR3 sequence reads: CASSSSSGGNTEAFF. The DNA of the CDR3 is TGTGCCAGCAGCTCTTCGTCGGGGGGGAACACTGAAGCTTTCTTT.

The rearrangement links TRBV11-2 to TRBJ2-7; D call uncertain. The CDR3 spans 14 residues. CDR1 is SGHAT and CDR2 is FQNNGV in the germline V gene. V was clipped by 6 bases and J by 2 bases, with 14 bases between them. CDR3 residues: CASSHSVRPYEQYF. The CDR3, as DNA: TGTGCCAGCAGTCATTCGGTCCGACCCTACGAGCAGTACTTC.